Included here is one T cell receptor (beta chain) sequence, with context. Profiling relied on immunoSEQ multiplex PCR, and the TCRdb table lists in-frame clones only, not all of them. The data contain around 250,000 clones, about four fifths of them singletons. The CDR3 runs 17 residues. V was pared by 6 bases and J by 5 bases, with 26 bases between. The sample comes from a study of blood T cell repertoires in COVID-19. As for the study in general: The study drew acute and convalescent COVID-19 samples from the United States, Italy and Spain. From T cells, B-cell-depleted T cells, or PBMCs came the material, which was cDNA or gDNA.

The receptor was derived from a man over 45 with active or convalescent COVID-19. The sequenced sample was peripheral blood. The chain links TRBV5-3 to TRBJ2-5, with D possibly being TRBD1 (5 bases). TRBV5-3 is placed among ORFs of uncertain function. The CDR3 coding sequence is TGTGCCAGAACCCCGAAGGGTCTGCAGGGTAGCTTGGAGACCCAGTACTTC. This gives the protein CARTPKGLQGSLETQYF.